A selection of T cell receptor beta chains follows, all from one sample in a study of CD8 T cells in ankylosing spondylitis. One entry per CDR3 protein results from TCRdb running MiXCR on the 5' RACE reads. Found here are 200,000 to 250,000 distinct CDR3 sequences, around 20% of them singletons; the top ten hold more than 40%. Input material: blood, either unsorted or a sorted T cell fraction (not recorded which). Receptors were obtained from a male donor with ankylosing spondylitis. Both conserved end residues are part of each CDR3. The D gene is left open where the match is weak. Expanded clones get a size class; other rows say once, few or many, or leave the size out.

CASSSRDGPYEQYF	TGTGCCAGCAGCTCCAGGGATGGACCCTACGAGCAGTACTTC	TRBV7-9	TRBJ2-7	few	-
CASSLGGSEFSYEQYF	TGTGCCAGCAGCTTAGGTGGGAGTGAATTCTCCTACGAGCAGTACTTC	TRBV7-9	TRBJ2-7	-	-
CASKGTNTEAFF	TGTGCCAGCAAGGGGACCAACACTGAAGCTTTCTTT	TRBV7-9	TRBJ1-1	few	-
CASSLSLAESDEQYF	TGTGCCAGCAGCTTATCACTAGCGGAGTCGGACGAGCAGTACTTC	TRBV7-6	TRBJ2-7	few	TRBD2
CASSVNSGPPYNEQFF	TGTGCCAGCAGCGTGAATAGCGGGCCACCATACAATGAGCAGTTCTTC	TRBV9	TRBJ2-1	-	TRBD2
CATTDSSGETQYF	TGTGCCACCACAGACAGTTCAGGAGAGACCCAGTACTTC	TRBV2	TRBJ2-5	-	-
CASSQDGGSEQFF	TGCGCCAGCAGCCAAGACGGGGGATCTGAGCAGTTCTTC	TRBV4-1	TRBJ2-1	many	-
CASSPPLDTEAFF	TGTGCCAGCAGCCCCCCCTTGGACACTGAAGCTTTCTTT	TRBV3-1	TRBJ1-1	-	-
CASSPFLGTYEQYF	TGCGCCAGCAGCCCCTTCCTGGGTACCTACGAGCAGTACTTC	TRBV4-3	TRBJ2-7	-	-
CASSHAGLAEAFF	TGTGCCAGCTCACACGCAGGGCTGGCTGAAGCTTTCTTT	TRBV18	TRBJ1-1	-	-
CASSPLAGATFDEQYF	TGCGCCAGCAGCCCTCTAGCGGGAGCAACTTTCGACGAGCAGTACTTC	TRBV4-1	TRBJ2-7	-	TRBD2
CASSLGLAVYEQYF	TGTGCCAGCAGCTTGGGACTAGCGGTTTACGAGCAGTACTTC	TRBV5-6	TRBJ2-7	-	TRBD2
CASSVSEGYNEQFF	TGTGCCAGCAGTGTCAGTGAGGGATACAATGAGCAGTTCTTC	TRBV2	TRBJ2-1	many	-
CASSLAYPSSYNEQFF	TGTGCCAGCAGTTTAGCCTACCCGAGCTCCTACAATGAGCAGTTCTTC	TRBV12-3/TRBV12-4	TRBJ2-1	-	-
CASSLIAGGPTDTQYF	TGCGCCAGCAGCCTTATAGCGGGAGGGCCTACAGATACGCAGTATTTT	TRBV4-1	TRBJ2-3	-	TRBD2
CASSQEARRSYEQYF	TGCGCCAGCAGCCAAGAGGCACGCCGCTCCTACGAGCAGTACTTC	TRBV4-1	TRBJ2-7	-	-
CASSPDRPLELAKNIQYF	TGTGCCAGCAGCCCAGACAGGCCCCTTGAACTAGCCAAAAACATTCAGTACTTC	TRBV11-2	TRBJ2-4	few	-
CATKARRWGGEESGANVLTF	TGTGCCACCAAAGCCAGACGATGGGGGGGTGAGGAATCTGGGGCCAACGTCCTGACTTTC	TRBV24-1	TRBJ2-6	-	TRBD2
CASSTRGDNTGELFF	TGTGCCAGCAGCACGAGGGGCGATAACACCGGGGAGCTGTTTTTT	TRBV11-2	TRBJ2-2	-	-
CASSHGLAEIQMEDEQFF	TGCGCCAGCAGCCACGGACTAGCGGAGATACAAATGGAGGATGAGCAGTTCTTC	TRBV4-1	TRBJ2-1	few	TRBD2
CASSHLLGTGQEKLFF	TGCGCCAGCAGCCACCTCCTCGGGACAGGACAAGAAAAACTGTTTTTT	TRBV4-3	TRBJ1-4	few	TRBD1
CSASGQGTEQYF	TGCAGTGCCTCGGGACAGGGAACCGAGCAGTACTTC	TRBV20-1	TRBJ2-7	-	TRBD1
CASSHYRGGGVNEQFF	TGTGCCAGCAGCCACTACAGGGGCGGAGGGGTCAATGAGCAGTTCTTC	TRBV7-9	TRBJ2-1	many	-
CASSKNRVANEKLFF	TGTGCCAGCAGCAAGAATAGGGTGGCTAATGAAAAACTGTTTTTT	TRBV7-9	TRBJ1-4	-	-
CASSPAGSEKLFF	TGTGCCAGCAGCCCCGCAGGGTCTGAAAAACTGTTTTTT	TRBV7-9	TRBJ1-4	few	-
CASSQDLGSLYSGTTIYF	TGCGCTAGCAGCCAAGATTTGGGCAGTCTCTACTCTGGAACCACCATATATTTT	TRBV4-3	TRBJ1-3	-	-